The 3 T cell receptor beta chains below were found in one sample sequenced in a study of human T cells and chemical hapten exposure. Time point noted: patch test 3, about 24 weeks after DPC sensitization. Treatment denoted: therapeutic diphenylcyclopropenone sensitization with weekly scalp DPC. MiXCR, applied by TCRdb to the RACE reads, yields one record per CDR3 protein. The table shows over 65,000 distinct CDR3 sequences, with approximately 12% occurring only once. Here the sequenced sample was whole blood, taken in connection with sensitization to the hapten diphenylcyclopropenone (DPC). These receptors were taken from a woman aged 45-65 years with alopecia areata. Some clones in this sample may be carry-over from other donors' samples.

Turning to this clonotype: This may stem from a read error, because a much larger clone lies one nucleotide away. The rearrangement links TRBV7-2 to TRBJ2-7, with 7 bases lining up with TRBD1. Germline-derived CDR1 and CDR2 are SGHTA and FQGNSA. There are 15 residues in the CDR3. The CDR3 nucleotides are TGTGTCAGCAGCCGAACACAGGGGAGAACCTACGAGCAGTACTTC. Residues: CVSSRTQGRTYEQYF.

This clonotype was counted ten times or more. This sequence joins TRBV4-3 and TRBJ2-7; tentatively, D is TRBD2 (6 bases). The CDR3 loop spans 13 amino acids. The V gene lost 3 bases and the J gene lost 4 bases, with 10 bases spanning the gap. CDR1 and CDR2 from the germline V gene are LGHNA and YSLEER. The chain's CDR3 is CASSHAGGYEQYF. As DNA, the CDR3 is TGCGCCAGCAGCCACGCAGGAGGGTACGAGCAGTACTTC.

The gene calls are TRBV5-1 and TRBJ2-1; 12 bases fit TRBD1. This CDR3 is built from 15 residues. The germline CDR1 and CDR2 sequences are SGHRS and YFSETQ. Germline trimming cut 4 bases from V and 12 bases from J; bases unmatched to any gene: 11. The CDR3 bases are TGCGCCAGCAGCCCTGGGGGACAGGGGGCAGTTGGGCAGTTCTTC. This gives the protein CASSPGGQGAVGQFF.